This TCR beta chain was documented in a study of CD8+CD57+ T cells in acquired aplastic anemia. Germline V gene sequence: CDR1 KGHDR, CDR2 SFDVKD. There are 15 residues in the CDR3. Trimming left V 3 bases short and J 2 bases short, with 11 bases between. General study points: A set of approximately 29 CD8+ CDR3 sequences was shared between patients and controls, and these sequences appeared highly expressed in patients. Statistical testing detected no significant gap in CD8+ Simpson's diversity between patients and controls.

Notes on this clonotype: Its antigen is unidentified.

Patients picked for sequencing had shown CD8+CD57+ cell expansion detected by flow cytometry. Patient blood was sampled before any therapy had been received. TCR beta VDJ and CDR3 profiling used genomic DNA as template. Each CDR3 protein gets one entry after TCRdb re-called the reads with MiXCR. The sample has over 150,000 distinct CDR3 sequences, around 48% seen once. V usage is TRBV24-1 and J usage is TRBJ2-3, with TRBD1 as a possible D gene (7 bases). The sequencing sample was made of sorted CD4+, CD8+, or CD8+CD57+ T cells (not recorded which) from PBMCs. The receptor was derived from a human donor with aplastic anemia. CDR3 region: CATSDAGQTTDTQYF. The CDR3 DNA reads TGTGCCACCAGTGATGCGGGACAGACCACAGATACGCAGTATTTT.